The T cell receptor beta chain described here comes from a study of blood T cell repertoires in COVID-19. Looking at the study overall: The origin of the acute and convalescent COVID-19 samples was the United States, Italy and Spain. The analysed material was cDNA or gDNA that came from T cells, B-cell-depleted T cells, or PBMCs.

From germline, CDR1 is KGHSH and CDR2 LQKENI. V lost 3 bases, J lost 5 bases, and 7 bases stayed unmatched. The CDR3 has 15 amino acids. Generated by immunoSEQ multiplex PCR, the TCRdb table keeps only in-frame clones and is missing some. This sample yields about 130,000 clones, of which around three quarters are seen a single time; around 37% belongs to the top ten. The chain recombines TRBV18 with TRBJ2-3; 8 bases map to TRBD2. The sample comprised peripheral blood. This TCR was sampled from a man between 40 and 49 years old with active or convalescent COVID-19. CDR3 loop: CASSPFSGGQDTQYF. The CDR3 DNA sequence: TGTGCCAGCTCACCCTTCTCGGGGGGGCAAGATACGCAGTATTTT.